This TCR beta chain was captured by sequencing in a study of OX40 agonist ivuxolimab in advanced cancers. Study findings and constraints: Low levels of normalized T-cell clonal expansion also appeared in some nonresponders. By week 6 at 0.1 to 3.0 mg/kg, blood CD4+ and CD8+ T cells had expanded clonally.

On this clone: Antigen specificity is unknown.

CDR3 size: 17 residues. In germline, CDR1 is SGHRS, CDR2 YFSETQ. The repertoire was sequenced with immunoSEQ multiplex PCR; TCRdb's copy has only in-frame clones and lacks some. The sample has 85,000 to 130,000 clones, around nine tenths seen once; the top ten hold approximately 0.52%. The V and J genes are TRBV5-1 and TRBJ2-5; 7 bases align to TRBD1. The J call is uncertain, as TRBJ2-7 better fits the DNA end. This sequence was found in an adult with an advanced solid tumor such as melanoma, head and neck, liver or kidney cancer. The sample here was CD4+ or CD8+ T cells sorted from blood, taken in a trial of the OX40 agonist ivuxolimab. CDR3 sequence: CASSLGWTGPFSYEQYF. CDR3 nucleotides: TGCGCCAGCAGCTTGGGATGGACAGGCCCTTTTTCCTACGAGCAGTACTTC.